What follows are 7 T cell receptor beta chains derived from one specimen sequenced in a study of cytomegalovirus exposure and HLA in healthy donors. In the PCR, 60 Vbeta and 13 Jbeta primers were used. Profiled with immunoSEQ multiplex PCR; TCRdb holds only in-frame clones, not every one. Of approximately 180,000 clones in the sample, approximately 80% were seen once. The sample taken for sequencing was PBMCs. The receptors come from a woman in her late teens or twenties in good health and CMV-seronegative.

The CDR3 sequence: CASSLGTSGRAVQETQYF. The CDR3 DNA sequence: TGTGCCAGCAGCCTCGGGACTAGCGGGAGGGCCGTCCAAGAGACCCAGTACTTC. The chain combines TRBV9 with TRBJ2-5, with 16 bases that match TRBD2. The CDR3 covers 18 residues. Germline loops: CDR1 SGDLS, CDR2 YYNGEE. Unmatched junction bases numbered 7, after V lost 4 bases and J lost 1 base.

The chain joins TRBV7-8 to TRBJ1-2; a weak D match, TRBD1 (5 bases). Trimming took 7 bases from V and 4 from J, leaving 19 bases between them. The CDR3 is 15 residues long. Germline CDR1 and CDR2: SGHVS and FQNEAQ. The CDR3 is CASTKEGARIYGYTF. The CDR3, as DNA: TGTGCCAGCACCAAAGAAGGGGCCAGGATCTATGGCTACACCTTC.

The chain carries TRBV5-1 and TRBJ1-5; D might be TRBD1 (6 bases). The CDR3 loop spans 21 amino acids. Germline CDR1 reads SGHRS; CDR2 reads YFSETQ. Trimming took 0 bases from V and 5 from J, leaving 30 bases between them. The CDR3 loop reads CASSLGYGDRDRFFFYQPQHF. CDR3 sequence (DNA): TGCGCCAGCAGCTTGGGTTATGGGGATCGAGACAGGTTTTTTTTCTATCAGCCCCAGCATTTT.

CDR3 in DNA: TGTGCCAGCACCCCAACAGGGGGATCTAACACTGAAGCTTTCTTT. Translated, it gives CASTPTGGSNTEAFF. The rearrangement joins TRBV6-5 to TRBJ1-1; the match to TRBD1 covers 8 bases. The CDR3 has 15 residues. The V and J ends lost 7 bases and 2 bases, in that order; junction bases with no gene match: 9. The germline CDR1 and CDR2 sequences are MNHEY and SVGAGI.

There are a few counts of this clone. The chain is built from TRBV14 and TRBJ2-1; TRBD2 matches 11 bases. The junction had 9 bases not matched to a gene; V was cut back by 0 bases and J by 5 bases. CDR1 and CDR2 (germline): SGHDN, FVKESK. This CDR3 region has 18 residues. As DNA, the CDR3 is TGTGCCAGCAGCCAAGAACTAGCGGGAGAAATAGGACACAATGAGCAGTTCTTC. Translation: CASSQELAGEIGHNEQFF.

This clone appeared a few times. V gene TRBV6-5 combines with J gene TRBJ1-1; weak D call: TRBD1 (6 bases). The CDR3 totals 13 residues. Trimming shortened V by 6 bases and J by 2 bases, and 10 bases separated the two germline ends. Germline V gene sequence: CDR1 MNHEY, CDR2 SVGAGI. The CDR3 loop reads CASRTGGNTEAFF. Written as DNA, the CDR3 is TGTGCCAGCAGGACAGGTGGAAACACTGAAGCTTTCTTT.

The chain links TRBV5-6 to TRBJ2-1, with 8 nucleotides matching TRBD1. Germline CDR1 reads SGHDT; CDR2 reads YYEEEE. The V gene end was trimmed by 5 bases and the J gene end by 10 bases; junction bases not matched to a gene: 5. The CDR3 is 12 residues long. Here the CDR3 reads CASSPGGREQFF. The CDR3 DNA reads TGTGCCAGCAGTCCAGGGGGCAGGGAGCAGTTCTTC. The full variable domain, its missing parts supplied by reference TRBV5-6 and TRBJ2-1, is DAGVTQSPTHLIKTRGQQVTLRCSPKSGHDTVSWYQQALGQGPQFIFQYYEEEERQRGNFPDRFSGHQFPNYSSELNVNALLLGDSALYLCASSPGGREQFFGPGTRLTVL.